Presented here are 23 T cell receptor beta chains from one specimen sequenced in a study of cytomegalovirus exposure and HLA in healthy donors. PCR primers comprised 60 Vbeta and 13 Jbeta primers. The table came from immunoSEQ multiplex PCR; TCRdb's copy has only in-frame clones and leaves some out. The profile shows roughly 200,000 clones, 70% to 80% of them singletons. Material for sequencing was PBMCs. The source of these receptors is a male donor in good health and CMV-seronegative.

J is TRBJ1-5 and V is TRBV4-2; D gene uncertain. The germline V gene encodes CDR1 LGHNA and CDR2 YNFKEQ. The V end was cut by 0 bases, the J end by 5 bases, with 8 bases between. The CDR3 is made up of 14 amino acids. The CDR3 region is CASSQDESDQPQHF. The DNA for the CDR3 is TGTGCCAGCAGCCAAGATGAATCGGATCAGCCCCAGCATTTT.

Only a few counts were recorded for this clone. Different DNA sequences within this sample yield the same CDR3. J is TRBJ1-5 and V is TRBV6-5; perhaps TRBD1 as D (5 bases). Trimming left V 2 bases short and J 1 base short, with 6 bases between. Germline CDR1 and CDR2: MNHEY and SVGAGI. CDR3 size: 14 residues. The CDR3 is CASSYQGSNQPQHF. In DNA form, the CDR3 reads TGTGCCAGCAGTTACCAGGGCAGCAATCAGCCCCAGCATTTT.

This chain's CDR3 is CASSSPTQGTMNTEAFF. In DNA, the CDR3 is TGTGCCAGCAGTTCCCCCACACAGGGAACCATGAACACTGAAGCTTTCTTT. The chain combines TRBV28 with TRBJ1-1, with TRBD1 as a possible D gene (6 bases). V gave up 4 bases and J gave up 0 bases, with 18 bases separating them. Germline V gene lookup returns CDR1 MDHEN and CDR2 SYDVKM. The CDR3 covers 17 residues.

The chain combines TRBV12-5 with TRBJ2-1, with 8 positions matching TRBD1. The CDR3 totals 16 residues. Trimming at V came to 3 bases and at J to 8 bases, leaving 12 bases not matched to a gene. CDR1 is LGHNT and CDR2 is FRNRAP in the germline V gene. Here the CDR3 DNA reads TGTGCTAGTGGTTTTTTGGGACAGGAGTACGAGGATGAGCAGTTCTTC. This codes for CASGFLGQEYEDEQFF.

The J gene is TRBJ1-1, the V gene TRBV30, with D uncertain. CDR1 and CDR2 (germline): GTSNPN, SVGIG (reference sequence). Trimming cost V 4 bases and J 0 bases, with 9 bases left between them. CDR3 length equals 13 residues. The CDR3 sequence is CAWKRTLNTEAFF. DNA of the CDR3: TGTGCCTGGAAGAGAACTTTGAACACTGAAGCTTTCTTT.

A remark on this clone: Germline and junction disagree at one end, which may indicate a read error. The rearrangement joins TRBV7-9 to TRBJ1-2; D uncertain. The CDR3 is made up of 16 amino acids. Germline lookup yields CDR1 SEHNR and CDR2 FQNEAQ (reference sequence). CDR3 bases: TGTTCCAGCAGCCGTCCTCCGGATGGACTTAACTATGGCTACACCTTC. It is translated as CSSSRPPDGLNYGYTF.

This clone appeared once. This CDR3 reads CASRAGWTGEGYTF. CDR3 coding DNA: TGTGCCAGCAGAGCCGGGTGGACAGGGGAAGGCTACACCTTC. The J gene is TRBJ1-2, the V gene TRBV14; 9 bases are shared with TRBD1. The J segment lost 8 bases and the V segment lost 6 bases, leaving 10 bases of the junction unmatched. Germline V gene lookup returns CDR1 SGHDN and CDR2 FVKESK. The CDR3 length is 14 residues.

This clone was recorded once. The chain joins TRBV7-2 to TRBJ2-7; no definite D call. This CDR3 comprises 16 residues. V was clipped by 5 bases and J by 2 bases, with 19 bases between them. The germline CDR1 and CDR2 sequences are SGHTA and FQGNSA. The CDR3 bases are TGTGCCAGCAGCCTAGGGATTAACCTTGGAGCCTACGAGCAGTACTTC. Residues: CASSLGINLGAYEQYF.

The chain combines TRBV4-2 with TRBJ2-3; the D gene is possibly TRBD2 (6 bases). Trimming removed 0 bases from V and 4 bases from J, with 11 bases in between. This CDR3 is built from 15 residues. The germline gives CDR1 LGHNA, CDR2 YNFKEQ. The CDR3 DNA reads TGTGCCAGCAGCCAAGATGCCGGGGGTGCAGATACGCAGTATTTT. It codes for CASSQDAGGADTQYF.

This chain connects TRBV27 to TRBJ1-5; 8 nucleotides agree with TRBD1. The V gene's germline CDR1 is MNHEY and CDR2 SMNVEV (reference sequence). This CDR3 region has 14 residues. The trim removed 2 bases at V and 7 bases at J, leaving 4 bases unmatched. The CDR3, as DNA: TGTGCCAGCAGTTTAGACAGGGGCCGGCAGCCCCAGCATTTT. The encoded protein is CASSLDRGRQPQHF.

This clone was found a few times. This sequence joins TRBV6-1 and TRBJ2-1, with D tentatively TRBD2 (6 bases). Trimming took 7 bases from V and 0 from J, leaving 13 bases between them. CDR3 length equals 15 residues. Per germline, CDR1 MNHNS and CDR2 SASEGT. The CDR3 spells CASKEGRGSYNEQFF. The DNA for the CDR3 is TGTGCCAGCAAGGAGGGGCGGGGCTCCTACAATGAGCAGTTCTTC.

This chain joins TRBV11-2 and TRBJ1-2; TRBD1 matches at 9 bases. The V segment lost 6 bases and the J segment 6 bases; nucleotides outside the gene matches: 5. The germline V gene has CDR1 SGHAT and CDR2 FQNNGV. The CDR3 is 13 amino acids. CDR3 protein: CASRYRTGDGYTF. The CDR3 DNA is TGTGCCAGCAGATACAGGACAGGGGATGGCTACACCTTC. The full variable domain, its missing parts supplied by reference TRBV11-2 and TRBJ1-2, is EAGVAQSPRYKIIEKRQSVAFWCNPISGHATLYWYQQILGQGPKLLIQFQNNGVVDDSQLPKDRFSAERLKGVDSTLKIQPAKLEDSAVYLCASRYRTGDGYTFGSGTRLTVV.

This clone was seen a single time. The V call is TRBV28, the J call TRBJ2-7; 16 bases map to TRBD2. This CDR3 is built from 21 residues. Germline V gene lookup returns CDR1 MDHEN and CDR2 SYDVKM. The CDR3 spells CASNAIPGTSGRAPFFYEQYF. In DNA, the CDR3 is TGTGCTTCCAACGCCATACCCGGGACTAGCGGGAGGGCCCCCTTCTTCTACGAGCAGTACTTC.

The gene calls are TRBV6-5 and TRBJ1-2; the D gene is possibly TRBD1 (5 bases). The germline gives CDR1 MNHEY, CDR2 SVGAGI. Trimming left V 0 bases short and J 14 bases short, with 10 bases between. There are 11 residues in the CDR3. CDR3: CASSYSGERTF. In DNA form, the CDR3 reads TGTGCCAGCAGTTACTCAGGGGAAAGGACCTTC.

This chain connects TRBV28 to TRBJ2-3; D call uncertain. CDR1 is MDHEN and CDR2 is SYDVKM in the germline V gene. The CDR3 sequence is 12 residues long. V was clipped by 1 base and J by 4 bases, with 3 bases between them. CDR3 sequence reads: CASSLSADTQYF. The CDR3 DNA follows: TGTGCCAGCAGTTTATCCGCAGATACGCAGTATTTT. Full variable domain (outside the CDR3, taken from reference TRBV28 and TRBJ2-3): DVKVTQSSRYLVKRTGEKVFLECVQDMDHENMFWYRQDPGLGLRLIYFSYDVKMKEKGDIPEGYSVSREKKERFSLILESASTNQTSMYLCASSLSADTQYFGPGTRLTVL.

The CDR3: CAWSPRESQPQHF. CDR3 nucleotides: TGTGCCTGGAGTCCTCGAGAGTCTCAGCCCCAGCATTTT. The chain recombines TRBV30 with TRBJ1-5; D not certain. Per the germline V gene, CDR1 is GTSNPN and CDR2 is SVGIG (reference sequence). This CDR3 is 13 amino acids long. Trimming left V 2 bases short and J 6 bases short, with 11 bases between.

This chain joins TRBV7-3 and TRBJ2-6, with TRBD1 identical over 8 bases. There are 18 residues in the CDR3. Germline-derived CDR1 and CDR2 are SGHTA and FQGTGA. V lost 5 bases and J lost 0; bases outside the gene matches: 9. The CDR3 region is CASSPGQGTFSGANVLTF. The CDR3, as DNA: TGTGCCAGCAGCCCTGGACAGGGAACCTTCTCTGGGGCCAACGTCCTGACTTTC.

In DNA, the CDR3 is TGTGCCAGCAAGGGGGTAGCGGGGCGTTGGTTCTTC. Amino acids: CASKGVAGRWFF. The genes are TRBV6-4 and TRBJ2-1; TRBD2 agrees at 8 bases. Trimming removed 7 bases from V and 15 bases from J; junction bases left unmatched: 11. This CDR3 spans 12 amino acids. Germline CDR1 is MRHNA and CDR2 is SNTAGT.

V gene TRBV13 combines with J gene TRBJ2-7; 9 nucleotides agree with TRBD2. This CDR3 spans 13 amino acids. The ends lost 4 bases at V and 6 bases at J; junction bases unmatched: 4. Germline lookup yields CDR1 PRHDT and CDR2 FYEKMQ (reference sequence). CDR3 nucleotide sequence: TGTGCCAGCAGCTCCGGGACTAGCCGCGAGCAGTACTTC. Translating it yields CASSSGTSREQYF.

This rearrangement joins TRBV7-3 to TRBJ2-3; 7 bases are a match to TRBD2. With 1 base clipped from V and 0 bases from J, the junction kept 1 base outside the gene matches. Germline CDR1 reads SGHTA; CDR2 reads FQGTGA. The CDR3 is 15 residues long. CDR3 nucleotide sequence: TGTGCCAGCAGCTTAAGCGGGGGTAGCACAGATACGCAGTATTTT. Its protein product is CASSLSGGSTDTQYF.

This clone has a handful of counts. V gene TRBV6-5 combines with J gene TRBJ1-5, with a weak D call TRBD1 (5 bases). V dropped 4 bases and J dropped 7 bases, with 8 bases sitting between them. Looked up from germline, CDR1 is MNHEY and CDR2 is SVGAGI. This CDR3 has 12 residues. CDR3 nucleotides: TGTGCCAGCAGTTTCCGGGGGCAGCCCCAGCATTTT. This sequence encodes CASSFRGQPQHF.

The V call is TRBV9, the J call TRBJ1-5, with TRBD1 identical over 7 bases. J lost 6 bases, V lost 3 bases, and 3 bases had no gene match. This CDR3 spans 13 amino acids. Germline V gene sequence: CDR1 SGDLS, CDR2 YYNGEE. The CDR3 coding sequence is TGTGCCAGCAGCGGACAGGGCTTTCAGCCCCAGCATTTT. This codes for CASSGQGFQPQHF.

This clone appeared a few times. The chain links TRBV6-6 to TRBJ1-5, with a possible D match to TRBD1 (6 bases). This CDR3 contains 15 residues. The ends were cut back, 0 bases at V and 6 bases at J, with 12 bases in the middle. Germline lookup yields CDR1 MNHNY and CDR2 SVGAGI (reference sequence). As DNA, the CDR3 is TGTGCCAGCAGTTACTCGGGGGGGCGGGCTCAGCCCCAGCATTTT. Its protein product is CASSYSGGRAQPQHF.